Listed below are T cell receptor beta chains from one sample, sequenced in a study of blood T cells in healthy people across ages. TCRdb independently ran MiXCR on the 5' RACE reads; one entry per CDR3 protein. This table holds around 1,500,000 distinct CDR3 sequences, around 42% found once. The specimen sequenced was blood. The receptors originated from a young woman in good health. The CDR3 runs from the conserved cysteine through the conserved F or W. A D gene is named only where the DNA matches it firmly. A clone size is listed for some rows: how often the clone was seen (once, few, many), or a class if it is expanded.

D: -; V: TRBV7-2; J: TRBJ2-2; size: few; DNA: TGTGCCAGCAGCCCGAGCCAGCGGAGTAACACCGGGGAGCTGTTTTTT; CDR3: CASSPSQRSNTGELFF
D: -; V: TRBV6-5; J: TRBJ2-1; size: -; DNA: TGTGCCAGCAGTTACTCAAATACCGGGGCCAACAATGAGCAGTTCTTC; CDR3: CASSYSNTGANNEQFF
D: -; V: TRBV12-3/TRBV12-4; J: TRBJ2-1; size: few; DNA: TGTGCCAGCAGTACTCCTCGGGACGGGTCCTACAATGAGCAGTTCTTC; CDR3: CASSTPRDGSYNEQFF
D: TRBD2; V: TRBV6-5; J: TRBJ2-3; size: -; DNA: TGTGCCAGCAGTTACTCGGGACTAGCGGGGGGATCCAGCGGTACGCAGTATTTT; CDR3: CASSYSGLAGGSSGTQYF
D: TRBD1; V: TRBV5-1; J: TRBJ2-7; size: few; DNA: TGCGCCAGCAGCTTGGCCGACAGGGCAGGACCCTCCTACGAGCAGTACTTC; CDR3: CASSLADRAGPSYEQYF
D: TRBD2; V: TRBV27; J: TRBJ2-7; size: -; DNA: TGTGCCAGCAGTATAGCGGGGGGGCTATACGAGCAGTACTTC; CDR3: CASSIAGGLYEQYF
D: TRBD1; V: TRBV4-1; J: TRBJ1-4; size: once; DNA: TGCGCCAGCAGCCAAGAAGGGACAGGGATCACTAATGAAAAACTGTTTTTT; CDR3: CASSQEGTGITNEKLFF
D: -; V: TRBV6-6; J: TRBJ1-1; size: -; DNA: TGTGCCGTCGCAGCAGGGAAGCTTGAAGCTTTCTTT; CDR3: CAVAAGKLEAFF
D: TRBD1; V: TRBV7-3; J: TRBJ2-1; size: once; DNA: TGTGCCAGCAGCTTAATTGGGACAGGGGGCTACAATGAGCAGTTCTTC; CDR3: CASSLIGTGGYNEQFF
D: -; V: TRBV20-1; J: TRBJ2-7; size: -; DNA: TGCAGTGCAGACCCGACACTTCAAGAGACCCGGTACTTC; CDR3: CSADPTLQETRYF
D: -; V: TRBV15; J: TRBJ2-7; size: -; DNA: TGTGCCACCAGCTTTACGACATGGGCAGATTCCTCCTACGAGCAGTACTTC; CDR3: CATSFTTWADSSYEQYF
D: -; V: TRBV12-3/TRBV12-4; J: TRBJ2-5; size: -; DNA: TGTGCCAGCATAGGGGACAAGAGGGATGAGCAGTACTTC; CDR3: CASIGDKRDEQYF
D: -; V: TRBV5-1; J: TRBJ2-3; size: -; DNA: TGCGCCAGCAGCTTGTCCAGGGGGGCAGATACGCAGTATTTT; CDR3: CASSLSRGADTQYF
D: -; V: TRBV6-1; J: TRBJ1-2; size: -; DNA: TGTGCCAGCAATGGGTACAGCTATGGCTACACCTTC; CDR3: CASNGYSYGYTF
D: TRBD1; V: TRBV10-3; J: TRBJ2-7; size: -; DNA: TGTGCCATCATTAAGGACAGGGGGCTCTACGAGCAGTACTTC; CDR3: CAIIKDRGLYEQYF
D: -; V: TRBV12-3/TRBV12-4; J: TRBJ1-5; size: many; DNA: TGTGCCAGCAGTTTCGGGAATCAGCCCCAGCATTTT; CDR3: CASSFGNQPQHF
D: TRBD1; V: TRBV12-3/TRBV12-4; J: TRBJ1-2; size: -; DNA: TGTGCCAGCAGTCTCCTAGGGACAGGGGAAGGAGGAGGCTACACCTTC; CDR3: CASSLLGTGEGGGYTF
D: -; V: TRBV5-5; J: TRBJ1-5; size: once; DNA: TGTGCCAGCAGCAAAGGTGGGGGTAGCAATCAGCCCCAGCATTTT; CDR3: CASSKGGGSNQPQHF
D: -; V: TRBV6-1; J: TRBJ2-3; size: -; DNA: TGTGCCAGCAGCCTAATACGGAGCGCGGGTAGCACAGATACGCAGTATTTT; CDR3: CASSLIRSAGSTDTQYF
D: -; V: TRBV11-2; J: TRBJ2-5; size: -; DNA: TGTGCCAGCAGCTGGAATACAGGTCTTCAAGAGACCCAGTACTTC; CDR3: CASSWNTGLQETQYF
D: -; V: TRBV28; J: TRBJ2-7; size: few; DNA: TGTGCCAGCAGCCTCAGGCACGAGCAGTACTTC; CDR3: CASSLRHEQYF
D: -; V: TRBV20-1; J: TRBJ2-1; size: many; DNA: TGCAGTGCTAGTCGGCGGGGAGGCTCCTACAATGAGCAGTTCTTC; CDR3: CSASRRGGSYNEQFF
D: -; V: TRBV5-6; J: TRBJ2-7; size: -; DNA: TGTGCCAGCAGCTTGGTAGGGCAGGCCTTCTACGAGCAGTACTTC; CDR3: CASSLVGQAFYEQYF
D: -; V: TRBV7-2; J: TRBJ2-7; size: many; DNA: TGTGCCAGCAGCTTGGAATGGGGTTCCTACGAGCAGTACTTC; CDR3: CASSLEWGSYEQYF
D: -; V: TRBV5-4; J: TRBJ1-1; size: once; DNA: TGTGCCAGCAGCCTGATGGGGGGCACGGGCACTGAAGCTTTCTTT; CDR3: CASSLMGGTGTEAFF
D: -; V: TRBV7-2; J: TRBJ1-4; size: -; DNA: TGTGCCAGCAGCTATTACAGTGAAAAACTGTTTTTT; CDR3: CASSYYSEKLFF
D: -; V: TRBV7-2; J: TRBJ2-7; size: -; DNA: TGTGCCAGCAGCTTAGCGATCGGAAGCGAGCAGTACTTC; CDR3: CASSLAIGSEQYF
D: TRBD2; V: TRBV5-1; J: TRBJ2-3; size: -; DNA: TGCGCCAGCAGCTTGGTACTAGCGGGGGGCCTAGATACGCAGTATTTT; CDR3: CASSLVLAGGLDTQYF
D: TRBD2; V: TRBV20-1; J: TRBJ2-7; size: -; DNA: TGCAGTGCGCAGACTAGCGGGGGGCCTACCTACGAGCAGTACTTC; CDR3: CSAQTSGGPTYEQYF
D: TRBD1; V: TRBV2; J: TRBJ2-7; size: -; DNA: TGTGCCAGCAGAGCCTTCGGGACAGGGAATTTCTACGAGCAGTACTTC; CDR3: CASRAFGTGNFYEQYF
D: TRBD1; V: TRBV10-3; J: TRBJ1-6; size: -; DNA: TGTGCCATCAGCCGGGACAGCAATTCACCCCTCCACTTT; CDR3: CAISRDSNSPLHF
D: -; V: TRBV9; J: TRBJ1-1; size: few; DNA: TGTGCCAGCAGCCCCGACAGGCGGTACACTGAAGCTTTCTTT; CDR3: CASSPDRRYTEAFF
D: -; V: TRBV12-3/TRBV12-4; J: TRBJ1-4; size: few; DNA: TGTGCCAGCAGTTTAATAACAGGGAGTGAAAAACTGTTTTTT; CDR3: CASSLITGSEKLFF
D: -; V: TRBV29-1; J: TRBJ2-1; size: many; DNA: TGCAGCGTTGAAGTTTCGCGGACTGCCAACGATGAGCAGTTCTTC; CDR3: CSVEVSRTANDEQFF
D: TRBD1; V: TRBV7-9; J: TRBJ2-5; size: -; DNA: TGTGCCAGCAGCTCCCGCTCGGGACAGCATAGGGAGACCCAGTACTTC; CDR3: CASSSRSGQHRETQYF
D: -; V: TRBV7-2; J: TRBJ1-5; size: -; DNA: TGTGCCAGCAGCTTAGCCGCGGGCAGTTATCAGCCCCAGCATTTT; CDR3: CASSLAAGSYQPQHF
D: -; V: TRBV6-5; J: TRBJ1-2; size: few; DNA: TGTGCCAGCAGTTACGGGGCCGAAGGCTACACCTTC; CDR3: CASSYGAEGYTF
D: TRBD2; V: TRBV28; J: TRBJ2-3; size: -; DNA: TGTGCCAGCAGTTTACCCCAGGTACGGACTAGCGGGAGTAGGAGCACAGATACGCAGTATTTT; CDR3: CASSLPQVRTSGSRSTDTQYF
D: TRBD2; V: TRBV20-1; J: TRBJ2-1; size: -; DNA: TGCAGTGCTAGAGATCCCCTAGCGGGATCCTACGAGCAGTTCTTC; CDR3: CSARDPLAGSYEQFF
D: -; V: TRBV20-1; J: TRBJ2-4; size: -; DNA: TGCAGTGCTAGTAAACCCATAATAGCCAAAAACATTCAGTACTTC; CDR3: CSASKPIIAKNIQYF
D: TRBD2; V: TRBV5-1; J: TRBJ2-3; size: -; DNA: TGCGCCAGCAGAGTCGGCGGGGGGGCAGATACGCAGTATTTT; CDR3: CASRVGGGADTQYF
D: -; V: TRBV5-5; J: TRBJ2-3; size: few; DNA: TGTGCCAGCAGCTTGGGGACAGTGGGGACAGATACGCAGTATTTT; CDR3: CASSLGTVGTDTQYF
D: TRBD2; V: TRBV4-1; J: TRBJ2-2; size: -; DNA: TGCGCCAGCAGCCAAATAGCGGGAGCTAGGACCGGGGAGCTGTTTTTT; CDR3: CASSQIAGARTGELFF
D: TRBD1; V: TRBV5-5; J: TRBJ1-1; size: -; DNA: TGTGCCAGCAGCTTTGGGACAGCTGAAGCTTTCTTT; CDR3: CASSFGTAEAFF
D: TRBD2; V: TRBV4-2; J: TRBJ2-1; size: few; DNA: TGTGCCAGCAGCCAAGAGTCTAGCGGGGGGTTTGAGCAGTTCTTC; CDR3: CASSQESSGGFEQFF
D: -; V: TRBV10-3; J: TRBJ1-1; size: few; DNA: TGTGCCATCCGCGAGGGAGGGGCGATGAACACTGAAGCTTTCTTT; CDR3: CAIREGGAMNTEAFF
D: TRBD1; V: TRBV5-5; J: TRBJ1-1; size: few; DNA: TGTGCCAGCAGCCCCCGGGACAGTCAACCTAACACTGAAGCTTTCTTT; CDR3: CASSPRDSQPNTEAFF
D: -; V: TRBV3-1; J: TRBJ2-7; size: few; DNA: TGTGCCAGCAGCCAAGGGATAAAACTAGCCTCCTACGAGCAGTACTTC; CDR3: CASSQGIKLASYEQYF
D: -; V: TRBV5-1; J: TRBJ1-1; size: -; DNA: TGCGCCAGCAGCTGGGGGGGGTCGAGTCCTGAAGCTTTCTTT; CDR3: CASSWGGSSPEAFF
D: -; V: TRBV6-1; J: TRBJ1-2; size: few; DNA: TGTGCCAGCAGTGAAGCGTCCAGCCTCTATGGCTACACCTTC; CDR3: CASSEASSLYGYTF
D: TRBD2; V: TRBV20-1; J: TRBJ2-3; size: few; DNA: TGCAGTGCTCCTGGTTCGGGAGGAGGCACAGATACGCAGTATTTT; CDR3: CSAPGSGGGTDTQYF
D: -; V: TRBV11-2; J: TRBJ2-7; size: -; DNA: TGTGCCAGCAGCTTAATGGGGATAAGCTACGAGCAGTACTTC; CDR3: CASSLMGISYEQYF
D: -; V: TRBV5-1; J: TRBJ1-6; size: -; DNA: TGCGCCAGCAGCTTCGGGGGGACGGCACCCCTCCACTTT; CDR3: CASSFGGTAPLHF
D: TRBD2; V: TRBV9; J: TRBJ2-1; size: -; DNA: TGTGCCAGCAGCCGGGGACTAGCGGGGAGTGAGCAGTTCTTC; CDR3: CASSRGLAGSEQFF
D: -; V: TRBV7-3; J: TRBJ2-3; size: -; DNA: TGTGCCAGCAGCTTAGAGTTGGCTCGATCTCGCTCAGATACGCAGTATTTT; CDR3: CASSLELARSRSDTQYF
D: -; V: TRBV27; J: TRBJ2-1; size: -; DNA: TGTGCCAGCAATACGGGTGGGGCCGACACCTACAATGAGCAGTTCTTC; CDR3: CASNTGGADTYNEQFF
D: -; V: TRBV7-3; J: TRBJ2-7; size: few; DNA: TGTGCCAGCAGCCCCGGGCCAGGTCGGGTCTACGAGCAGTACTTC; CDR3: CASSPGPGRVYEQYF
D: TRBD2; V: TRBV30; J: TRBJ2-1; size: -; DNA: TGTGCCTGGAGCCCCGGACTAGCGGACAATGAGCAGTTCTTC; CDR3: CAWSPGLADNEQFF
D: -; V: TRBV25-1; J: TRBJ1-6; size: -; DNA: TGTGCCAGCAGTGAAACGACAGATAATAATTCACCCCTCCACTTT; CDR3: CASSETTDNNSPLHF